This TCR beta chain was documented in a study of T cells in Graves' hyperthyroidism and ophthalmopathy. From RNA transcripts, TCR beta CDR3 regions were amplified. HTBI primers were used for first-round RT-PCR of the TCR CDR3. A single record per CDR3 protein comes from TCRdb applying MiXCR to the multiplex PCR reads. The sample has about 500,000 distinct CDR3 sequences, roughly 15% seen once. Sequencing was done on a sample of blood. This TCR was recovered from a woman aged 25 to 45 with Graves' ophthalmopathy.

In DNA form, the CDR3 reads TGTGCCAGCAGCGTGTCCGAGGGGCCCCAGCATTTT. It codes for CASSVSEGPQHF. The chain uses TRBV9 and TRBJ1-5; D gene unclear. V was cut by 2 bases and J by 9 bases, with 9 bases left in between. Germline-derived CDR1 and CDR2 are SGDLS and YYNGEE. The CDR3 loop spans 12 amino acids. The full variable domain, in which reference TRBV9 and TRBJ1-5 provide the parts outside the CDR3, is DSGVTQTPKHLITATGQRVTLRCSPRSGDLSVYWYQQSLDQGLQFLIQYYNGEERAKGNILERFSAQQFPDLHSELNLSSLELGDSALYFCASSVSEGPQHFGDGTRLSIL.